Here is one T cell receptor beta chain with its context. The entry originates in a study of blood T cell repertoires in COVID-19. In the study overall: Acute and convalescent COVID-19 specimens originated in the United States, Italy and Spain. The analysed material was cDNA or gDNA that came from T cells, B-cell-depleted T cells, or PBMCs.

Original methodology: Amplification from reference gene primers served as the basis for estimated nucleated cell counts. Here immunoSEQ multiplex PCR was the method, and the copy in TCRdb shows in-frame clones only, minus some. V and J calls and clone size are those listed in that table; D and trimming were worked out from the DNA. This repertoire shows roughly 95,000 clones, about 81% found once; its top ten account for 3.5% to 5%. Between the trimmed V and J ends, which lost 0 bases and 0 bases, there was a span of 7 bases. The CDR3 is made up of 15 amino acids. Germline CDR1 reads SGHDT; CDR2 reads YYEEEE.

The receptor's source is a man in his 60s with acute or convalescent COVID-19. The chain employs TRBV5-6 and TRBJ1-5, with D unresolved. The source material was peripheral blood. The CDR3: CASSLGHDSNQPQHF. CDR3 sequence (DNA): TGTGCCAGCAGCTTGGGGCACGATAGCAATCAGCCCCAGCATTTT.